Given below is one T cell receptor (beta chain) in context. This table comes from immunoSEQ multiplex PCR, and its TCRdb copy is limited to in-frame clones, with some not included. The sample lists 2 million to 2.5 million clones; approximately 95% were seen once. This record comes from a study of shared clonotypes between healthy human individuals. In germline, CDR1 is SGHRS, CDR2 YFSETQ. CDR3 length: 15 amino acids. The ends were cut back, 0 bases at V and 5 bases at J, with 14 bases in the middle. Sequences were obtained from naive CD4+ T cells from PBMCs. The subset here: CD45RA+ positively selected. The chain has TRBV5-1 and TRBJ1-1; D perhaps matches TRBD1 (6 bases). This sequence originates from a man aged 18 to 35 in good health. Some clones in this sample may be carry-over from other donors' samples. CDR3 in amino acids: CASSLEGGGLTEAFF. CDR3 in DNA: TGCGCCAGCAGCTTGGAGGGAGGGGGTTTAACTGAAGCTTTCTTT. Full variable domain (remainder filled in from reference TRBV5-1 and TRBJ1-1): KAGVTQTPRYLIKTRGQQVTLSCSPISGHRSVSWYQQTPGQGLQFLFEYFSETQRNKGNFPGRFSGRQFSNSRSEMNVSTLELGDSALYLCASSLEGGGLTEAFFGQGTRLTVV.